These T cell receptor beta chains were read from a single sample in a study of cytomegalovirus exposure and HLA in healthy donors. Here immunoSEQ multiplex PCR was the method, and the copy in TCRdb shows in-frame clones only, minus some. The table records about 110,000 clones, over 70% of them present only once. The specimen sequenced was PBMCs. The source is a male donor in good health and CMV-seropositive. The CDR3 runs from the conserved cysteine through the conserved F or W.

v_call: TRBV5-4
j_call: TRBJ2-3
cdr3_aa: CASSLGLGGSTDTQYF

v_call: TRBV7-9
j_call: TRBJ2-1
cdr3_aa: CASSWGLPTYNEQFF

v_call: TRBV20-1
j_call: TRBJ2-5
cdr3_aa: CSAQREETQYF

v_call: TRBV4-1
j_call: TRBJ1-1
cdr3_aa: CASSQRAGEITEAFF

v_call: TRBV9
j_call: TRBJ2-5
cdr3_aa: CASSVGGGAQETQYF

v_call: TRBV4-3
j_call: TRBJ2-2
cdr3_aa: CASSHGQGWYTGELFF

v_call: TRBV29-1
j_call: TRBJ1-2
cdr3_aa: CSVEGAGGLQGAVYGYTF

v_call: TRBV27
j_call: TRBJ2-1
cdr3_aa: CASSFGTASEQFF

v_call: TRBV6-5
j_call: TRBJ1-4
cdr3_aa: CASSYAGTNEKLFF

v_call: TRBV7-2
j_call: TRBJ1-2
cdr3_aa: CASSLVGENPF

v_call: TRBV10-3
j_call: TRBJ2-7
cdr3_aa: CAISESGQGNYEQYF

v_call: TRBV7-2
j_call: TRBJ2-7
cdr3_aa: CASSFSGRASEQYF

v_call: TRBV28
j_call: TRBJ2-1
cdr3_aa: CASKTSINEQFF

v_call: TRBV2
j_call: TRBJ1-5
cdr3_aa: CASRGQNSNQPQHF

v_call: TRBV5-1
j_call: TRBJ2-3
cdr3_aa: CASSLQGLPSTDTQYF

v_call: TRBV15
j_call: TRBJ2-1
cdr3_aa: CATSAREWVYNEQFF

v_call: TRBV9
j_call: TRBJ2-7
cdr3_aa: CASSLNSDSSYEQYF

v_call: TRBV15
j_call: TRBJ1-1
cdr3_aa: CATSRGTGTGFSEAFF

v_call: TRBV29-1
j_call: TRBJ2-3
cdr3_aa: CSVEDRASGRTDTQYF

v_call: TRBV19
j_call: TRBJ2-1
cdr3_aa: CASSMGGFDEQFF

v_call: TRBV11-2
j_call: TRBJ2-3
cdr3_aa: CASSLVRDRVYTQYF

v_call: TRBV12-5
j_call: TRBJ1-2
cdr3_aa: CASGLFSSNYGYTF

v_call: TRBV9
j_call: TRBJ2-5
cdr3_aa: CASSVVAEKETQYF

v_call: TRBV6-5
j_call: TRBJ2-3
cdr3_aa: CASSSDSSTDTQYF

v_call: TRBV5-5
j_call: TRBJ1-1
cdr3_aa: CASSSTTDTEAFF

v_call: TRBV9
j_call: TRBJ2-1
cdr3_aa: CASSVAPIHNEQFF

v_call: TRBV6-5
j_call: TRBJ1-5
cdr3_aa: CASSTLGGKSSQNF

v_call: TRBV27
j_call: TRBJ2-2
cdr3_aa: CASSLPTDTGELFF

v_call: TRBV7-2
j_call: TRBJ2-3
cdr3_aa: CASREEVAGDTQYF

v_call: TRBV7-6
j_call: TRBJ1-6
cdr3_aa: CASSPGQGSSYNSPLHF

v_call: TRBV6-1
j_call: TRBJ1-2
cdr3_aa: CASSQGRDRGYYGYTF

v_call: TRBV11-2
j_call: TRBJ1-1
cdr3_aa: CASSFWTGKSEAFF